Listed below are T cell receptor beta chains from one sample, sequenced in a study of response to subunit inactivated influenza vaccine. Each CDR3 protein gets one entry after TCRdb re-called the RT-PCR reads with MiXCR. The sample includes about 580,000 distinct CDR3 sequences, 14% of them seen just once. The starting material was PBMCs from blood, obtained 11 to 12 days after vaccination. The receptors were gathered from a man aged 45 to 65 who received an inactivated influenza vaccine. CDR3s include the opening cysteine and the closing phenylalanine or tryptophan. The D gene is left open where the match is weak. Size values are once, few and many counts, or a class for expanded clones, and some rows have none.

>few|NA|TRBJ2-3|TRBV28
CASSLRKNTDTQYF
TGTGCCAGCAGTTTGCGTAAAAACACAGATACGCAGTATTTT
>NA|NA|TRBJ2-7|TRBV5-1
CASSLVGSVGARTDYEQYF
TGCGCCAGCAGCTTGGTCGGGTCAGTGGGGGCCAGGACCGACTACGAGCAGTACTTC
>few|NA|TRBJ1-2|TRBV12-3/TRBV12-4
CASSLSRASTNYGYTF
TGTGCCAGCAGTTTAAGTCGGGCATCGACTAACTATGGCTACACCTTC
>few|NA|TRBJ2-2|TRBV5-1
CASSLQTSNTGELFF
TGCGCCAGCAGCTTGCAGACCTCGAACACCGGGGAGCTGTTTTTT
>NA|TRBD2|TRBJ2-1|TRBV7-9
CASSLWASGVRLWQFF
TGTGCCAGCAGCTTATGGGCTAGCGGCGTCCGGCTCTGGCAGTTCTTC
>NA|NA|TRBJ1-2|TRBV20-1
CSAEARDPNYGYTF
TGCAGTGCCGAGGCCCGGGACCCTAACTATGGCTACACCTTC
>few|TRBD1|TRBJ1-2|TRBV3-1
CASSHTTGASYGYTF
TGTGCCAGCAGCCACACTACAGGGGCGTCCTATGGCTACACCTTC
>few|TRBD2|TRBJ2-7|TRBV20-1
CSASIAGAPSYEQYF
TGCAGTGCCTCAATAGCGGGGGCCCCCTCATACGAGCAGTACTTC
>NA|NA|TRBJ2-7|TRBV10-3
CAISESILLQGSNEQYF
TGTGCCATCAGTGAGTCGATATTGCTTCAGGGCTCCAACGAGCAGTACTTC
>many|TRBD1|TRBJ1-6|TRBV4-1
CASSHRDRENSPLHF
TGCGCCAGCAGCCACCGGGACAGGGAGAATTCACCCCTCCACTTT
>many|NA|TRBJ1-1|TRBV29-1
CSASREPNTEAFF
TGCAGCGCGAGCCGGGAGCCGAACACTGAAGCTTTCTTT
>many|NA|TRBJ1-1|TRBV5-1
CASSVNRDHTEAFF
TGCGCCAGCAGCGTAAACAGGGACCACACTGAAGCTTTCTTT
>NA|TRBD1|TRBJ1-2|TRBV4-1
CASSLSGTANYGYTF
TGCGCCAGCAGCCTTTCCGGGACAGCGAACTATGGCTACACCTTC
>few|TRBD1|TRBJ2-2|TRBV2
CASSKQGANTGELFF
TGTGCCAGCAGTAAGCAGGGGGCGAACACCGGGGAGCTGTTTTTT
>few|NA|TRBJ1-1|TRBV20-1
CSASRGGGTEAFF
TGCAGTGCTAGTAGGGGGGGCGGCACTGAAGCTTTCTTT
>many|TRBD2|TRBJ2-5|TRBV28
CASSFSGVETQYF
TGTGCCAGCAGCTTCAGCGGGGTTGAGACCCAGTACTTC
>few|TRBD1|TRBJ2-1|TRBV20-1
CSAGTDVEQFF
TGCAGTGCTGGGACAGACGTTGAGCAGTTCTTC
>NA|NA|TRBJ2-1|TRBV5-1
CASSPSGALYEQFF
TGCGCCAGCAGCCCGTCGGGGGCCTTGTATGAGCAGTTCTTC
>few|NA|TRBJ1-1|TRBV6-1
CASSALTGGNTEAFF
TGTGCCAGCAGTGCGTTGACAGGAGGAAACACTGAAGCTTTCTTT
>NA|NA|TRBJ1-2|TRBV9
CASTPGGGGGYTF
TGTGCCAGCACTCCTGGGGGAGGAGGAGGGTACACCTTC
>NA|NA|TRBJ2-2|TRBV6-5
CASSYRSQGTGELFF
TGTGCCAGCAGTTACCGGTCCCAGGGAACCGGGGAGCTGTTTTTT
>many|NA|TRBJ2-7|TRBV5-1
CASSLGTTDYEQYF
TGCGCCAGCAGCTTGGGGACAACGGACTACGAGCAGTACTTC
>NA|TRBD2|TRBJ2-1|TRBV29-1
CSVQTSGSNRLFF
TGCAGCGTTCAAACTAGCGGGTCGAACCGTCTGTTCTTC
>few|TRBD2|TRBJ2-1|TRBV7-7
CASSSSSGIYNEQFF
TGTGCCAGCAGCTCCTCTAGCGGGATTTACAATGAGCAGTTCTTC
>NA|TRBD1|TRBJ2-5|TRBV12-3/TRBV12-4
CASSRDRGPETQYF
TGTGCCAGCAGCCGGGACAGGGGGCCCGAGACCCAGTACTTC
>NA|NA|TRBJ2-3|TRBV4-3
CASSQEVSSTGTDTQYF
TGCGCCAGCAGCCAAGAGGTGTCCAGCACGGGCACAGATACGCAGTATTTT
>few|NA|TRBJ2-2|TRBV7-9
CASSLGGLANTGELFF
TGTGCCAGCAGCTTAGGTGGACTCGCGAACACCGGGGAGCTGTTTTTT
>NA|TRBD1|TRBJ2-7|TRBV29-1
CSVEGVRDRNTYEQYF
TGCAGCGTTGAGGGTGTCCGGGACAGAAACACCTACGAGCAGTACTTC
>few|NA|TRBJ2-1|TRBV4-3
CASSHTISSVEFF
TGCGCCAGCAGTCACACTATTTCTAGCGTTGAGTTCTTC
>many|NA|TRBJ2-2|TRBV2
CASSETATGELFF
TGTGCCAGCAGTGAAACCGCCACCGGGGAGCTGTTTTTT
>NA|TRBD1|TRBJ1-1|TRBV5-8
CASSSTPTGSEGMAFF
TGTGCCAGCAGCTCGACTCCGACAGGGAGCGAGGGAATGGCTTTCTTT
>NA|TRBD2|TRBJ2-1|TRBV4-3
CASSQPGLAGVGEQFF
TGCGCCAGCAGCCAACCGGGACTAGCGGGAGTCGGTGAGCAGTTCTTC
>NA|TRBD1|TRBJ1-2|TRBV20-1
CSASVTGDNYGYTF
TGCAGTGCTAGCGTGACAGGGGATAACTATGGCTACACCTTC
>few|NA|TRBJ2-7|TRBV3-1
CASSSMAEQYF
TGTGCCAGCAGCTCCATGGCCGAGCAGTACTTC
>NA|NA|TRBJ2-5|TRBV20-1
CSAPRTGRETQYF
TGCAGTGCCCCTCGAACAGGGCGGGAGACCCAGTACTTC
>NA|TRBD2|TRBJ2-3|TRBV10-3
CAISDSTFLAGGPRDTQYF
TGTGCCATCAGTGACTCGACATTTCTAGCGGGAGGGCCAAGGGATACGCAGTATTTT
>few|NA|TRBJ2-1|TRBV12-5
CASAHLRVGEQFF
TGTGCTAGTGCCCACCTCAGGGTCGGTGAGCAGTTCTTC
>NA|NA|TRBJ2-4|TRBV7-2
CASSFLAKNIQYF
TGTGCCAGCAGCTTTTTAGCCAAAAACATTCAGTACTTC
>NA|NA|TRBJ2-2|TRBV7-3
CASGLKQGNTGELFF
TGTGCCAGCGGCTTAAAACAGGGAAACACCGGGGAGCTGTTTTTT
>NA|NA|TRBJ2-1|TRBV5-8
CASSLALGQQFF
TGTGCCAGCAGCTTGGCGTTGGGACAGCAGTTCTTC